A single sample is the source of the 27 T cell receptor beta chains below, sequenced in a study of CD8+CD57+ T cells in acquired aplastic anemia. Genomic DNA provided the template from which TCR beta VDJ and CDR3 profiles were obtained. Using its own MiXCR run on the reads, TCRdb lists one record per CDR3 protein. Seen here are 110,000 or so distinct CDR3 sequences, around 50% observed once, and the top ten hold 25% to 35%. Sequences were obtained from sorted CD4+, CD8+, or CD8+CD57+ T cells (not recorded which) from PBMCs. These receptor sequences come from a human donor in good health, serving as a control.

This clonotype was seen ten or more times. The chain uses TRBV30 and TRBJ2-7; the match to TRBD1 covers 8 bases. V was clipped by 7 bases and J by 0 bases; unmatched bases: 5. From germline, CDR1 is GTSNPN and CDR2 SVGIG (reference sequence). CDR3 length: 13 residues. The CDR3 coding sequence is TGTGCCTTGGAGACAGGGGACTCCTACGAGCAGTACTTC. Its protein product is CALETGDSYEQYF.

A single count supports this clonotype. This chain links TRBV4-1 with TRBJ2-7, with D maybe TRBD2 (6 bases). V was cut by 0 bases and J by 6 bases, with 21 bases left in between. Germline V lookup: CDR1 MGHRA, CDR2 YSYEKL. The CDR3 is made up of 17 amino acids. The CDR3 DNA sequence: TGCGCCAGCAGCCAAGACTATTCCGGAGGGAGGTCGGGCGAGCAGTACTTC. It is translated as CASSQDYSGGRSGEQYF.

This clonotype was recorded a few times. V is TRBV25-1 and J is TRBJ1-2, with 9 nucleotides matching TRBD1. This CDR3 contains 14 residues. The germline V gene encodes CDR1 MGHDK and CDR2 SYGVNS. V was pared by 5 bases and J by 2 bases, with 3 bases of the junction left unmatched. The CDR3 bases are TGTGCCAGCAGTCCCGGGACAGGGAACTATGGCTACACCTTC. Its protein product is CASSPGTGNYGYTF.

The rearrangement joins TRBV5-4 to TRBJ1-5; the match to TRBD1 covers 7 bases. CDR1 and CDR2 from the germline V gene are SGHNT and YYREEE (reference sequence). V shed 4 bases and J 6 bases; nucleotides not matched to a gene: 7. The CDR3 runs 14 residues. CDR3 in amino acids: CASSNTGDGQPQHF. The DNA of the CDR3 is TGTGCCAGCAGCAATACAGGGGACGGTCAGCCCCAGCATTTT.

V gene TRBV5-8 combines with J gene TRBJ2-2; maybe TRBD1 (6 bases). Germline CDR1 SGHTS, CDR2 YDEGEE. This CDR3 has 13 residues. The germline V and J ends were trimmed by 6 bases and 6 bases, with 12 bases remaining between them. The CDR3 region is CASNVQGAGELFF. CDR3 DNA: TGTGCCAGCAACGTACAGGGTGCCGGGGAGCTGTTTTTT.

V is TRBV10-3 and J is TRBJ2-1; 11 nucleotides line up with TRBD2. The CDR3 is made up of 18 amino acids. Trimming cost V 3 bases and J 0 bases; bases outside gene matches: 7. The germline gives CDR1 ENHRY, CDR2 SYGVKD. The CDR3 sequence is CAISDSTSGGFSYNEQFF. CDR3 DNA: TGTGCCATCAGTGATAGCACTAGCGGGGGCTTCTCCTACAATGAGCAGTTCTTC.

This clonotype was counted ten times or more. The chain is built from TRBV9 and TRBJ1-2, with 7 bases matching TRBD1. This CDR3 comprises 14 residues. V lost 4 bases to trimming and J lost 6 bases; unmatched junction nucleotides: 9. Germline lookup yields CDR1 SGDLS and CDR2 YYNGEE. The CDR3 sequence is CASSLRDRLDGYTF. The DNA for the CDR3 is TGTGCCAGCAGCCTACGGGACAGACTAGATGGCTACACCTTC.

Many counts were recorded for this clonotype. V gene TRBV5-8 combines with J gene TRBJ2-5; D remains unclear. The CDR3 sequence is 14 residues long. Trimming left V 4 bases short and J 6 bases short, with 16 bases between. Germline V gene sequence: CDR1 SGHTS, CDR2 YDEGEE. CDR3 nucleotides: TGTGCCAGCAGCCCCGCAACGCGGCTAAAGACCCAGTACTTC. Residues: CASSPATRLKTQYF. Looking up the rest from reference TRBV5-8 and TRBJ2-5 gives the full variable domain: EAGVTQSPTHLIKTRGQQATLRCSPISGHTSVYWYQQALGLGLQFLLWYDEGEERNRGNFPPRFSGRQFPNYSSELNVNALELEDSALYLCASSPATRLKTQYFGPGTRLLVL.

This clonotype was seen ten or more times. CDR3 protein: CASRSSQELMETQYF. CDR3 sequence (DNA): TGTGCCAGCAGGTCATCCCAGGAATTGATGGAGACCCAGTACTTC. This chain uses TRBV6-1 with TRBJ2-5; D is ambiguous. The V end was cut by 6 bases, the J end by 5 bases, with 19 bases between. The germline V gene encodes CDR1 MNHNS and CDR2 SASEGT. The CDR3 length is 15 residues.

This chain links TRBV15 with TRBJ1-2; D is unresolved. The CDR3 sequence is 12 residues long. Germline values: CDR1 LNHNV, CDR2 YYDKDF (reference sequence). The ends were cut back, 5 bases at V and 9 bases at J, with 13 bases in the middle. The CDR3 region is CATSSSGYSYTF. The CDR3, as DNA: TGTGCCACCAGCTCATCGGGGTATAGCTACACCTTC.

The rearrangement joins TRBV29-1 to TRBJ2-3, with D perhaps TRBD2 (5 bases). This CDR3 contains 14 residues. Per germline, CDR1 SQVTM and CDR2 ANQGSEA. The V and J ends lost 2 bases and 4 bases respectively, with 13 bases between them. In DNA form, the CDR3 reads TGCAGCGTTGAACGGAGACTAAGCGCAGATACGCAGTATTTT. It translates to CSVERRLSADTQYF.

The chain carries TRBV10-3 and TRBJ2-7; D tentatively reads TRBD1 or TRBD2 (5 bases each). The germline V gene encodes CDR1 ENHRY and CDR2 SYGVKD. The germline V and J ends were trimmed by 0 bases and 4 bases, with 10 bases remaining between them. The length of the CDR3 is 14 residues. This chain's CDR3 is CAISESGREYEQYF. The CDR3 DNA is TGTGCCATCAGTGAGTCGGGCAGGGAGTACGAGCAGTACTTC.

This clonotype was observed at least ten times. The rearrangement uses TRBV4-3 and TRBJ1-2; D is unresolved. Germline CDR1 reads LGHNA; CDR2 reads YSLEER. The length of the CDR3 is 14 residues. The V end lost 0 bases, the J end lost 0 bases, and 5 bases lay between the germline ends. CDR3 loop: CASSQDTANYGYTF. The CDR3 nucleotides read TGCGCCAGCAGCCAAGATACAGCTAACTATGGCTACACCTTC.

The V gene is TRBV25-1, the J gene TRBJ1-2; 8 bases fit TRBD1. J lost 2 bases, V lost 3 bases, and 5 bases had no gene match. Germline-derived CDR1 and CDR2 are MGHDK and SYGVNS. The CDR3 is 15 residues long. The CDR3 here is CASSDPDRGNYGYTF. CDR3 nucleotides: TGTGCCAGCAGTGACCCTGACAGGGGCAACTATGGCTACACCTTC.

This clonotype was recorded a few times. The chain joins TRBV15 to TRBJ1-5, with 7 bases lining up with TRBD1. J lost 4 bases, V lost 5 bases, and 2 bases had no gene match. Per the germline V gene, CDR1 is LNHNV and CDR2 is YYDKDF (reference sequence). The length of the CDR3 is 13 residues. The CDR3 spells CATSQGVNQPQHF. The DNA for the CDR3 is TGTGCCACCAGCCAGGGGGTTAATCAGCCCCAGCATTTT. Using reference TRBV15 and TRBJ1-5 for the parts outside the CDR3, the full variable domain is DAMVIQNPRYQVTQFGKPVTLSCSQTLNHNVMYWYQQKSSQAPKLLFHYYDKDFNNEADTPDNFQSRRPNTSFCFLDIRSPGLGDTAMYLCATSQGVNQPQHFGDGTRLSIL.

This clonotype was seen at least ten times. The chain links TRBV5-1 to TRBJ1-1, with D maybe TRBD1 (6 bases). Per the germline V gene, CDR1 is SGHRS and CDR2 is YFSETQ. Trimming took 0 bases from V and 1 from J, leaving 10 bases between them. The CDR3 covers 15 residues. Here the CDR3 reads CASSLGGARNTEAFF. In DNA form, the CDR3 reads TGCGCCAGCAGCTTGGGGGGGGCGCGGAACACTGAAGCTTTCTTT.

V usage is TRBV2 and J usage is TRBJ2-3; D ambiguous. Germline CDR1 is SNHLY and CDR2 is FYNNEI. The CDR3 spans 12 residues. V shed 7 bases and J shed 4 bases, with 9 bases lying between them. CDR3 in DNA: TGTGCCAGCACGCTTGGGGCAGATACGCAGTATTTT. This translates into CASTLGADTQYF.

The sample holds one count of this clonotype. This chain links TRBV29-1 with TRBJ2-7, with D tentatively TRBD1 (5 bases). Trimming shortened V by 4 bases and J by 4 bases, and 17 bases separated the two germline ends. Germline CDR1 and CDR2: SQVTM and ANQGSEA. The CDR3 has 14 amino acids. Written as DNA, the CDR3 is TGCAGCGTTGTGATGACAGAGAGGTGGTACGAGCAGTACTTC. It translates to CSVVMTERWYEQYF.

This clonotype was seen many times. This chain links TRBV19 with TRBJ2-7, with 7 bases that match TRBD1. The CDR3 is 19 amino acids. The trim removed 10 bases at V and 3 bases at J, leaving 27 bases unmatched. In germline, CDR1 is LNHDA, CDR2 SQIVND (reference sequence). The CDR3 DNA is TGTGCCATCCCGGGGACGGACTTTGCCGGGACAGAGGGAATCTACGAGCAGTACTTC. Its protein product is CAIPGTDFAGTEGIYEQYF.

This clonotype was seen only a few times. This chain's CDR3 is CASSRSRLAGGPSTGELFF. In DNA, the CDR3 is TGCGCCAGCAGCCGAAGCAGACTAGCGGGGGGGCCTAGTACCGGGGAGCTGTTTTTT. The chain recombines TRBV4-1 with TRBJ2-2; 14 nucleotides agree with TRBD2. The CDR3 loop spans 19 amino acids. The J segment lost 5 bases and the V segment lost 4 bases, leaving 12 bases of the junction unmatched. Germline loops: CDR1 MGHRA, CDR2 YSYEKL.

This chain links TRBV24-1 with TRBJ2-1, with D perhaps given as TRBD1 or TRBD2 (5 bases each). CDR1 is KGHDR and CDR2 is SFDVKD in the germline V gene. The V end was cut by 2 bases, the J end by 4 bases, with 11 bases between. The CDR3 length is 15 residues. CDR3 sequence: CATSDSGTDYNEQFF. The CDR3 bases are TGTGCCACCAGTGATTCCGGGACGGATTACAATGAGCAGTTCTTC.

This clonotype was seen at least ten times. The V and J genes are TRBV6-5 and TRBJ2-7; D perhaps matches TRBD1 (5 bases). The germline V gene encodes CDR1 MNHEY and CDR2 SVGAGI. This CDR3 has 14 amino acids. V shed 1 base and J shed 5 bases, with 12 bases lying between them. CDR3 loop: CASSYLGVLDEQYF. The CDR3 DNA is TGTGCCAGCAGTTACTTAGGGGTTCTGGACGAGCAGTACTTC.

V is TRBV5-1 and J is TRBJ2-1, with D possibly TRBD1 on 6 matching bases. Germline V gene sequence: CDR1 SGHRS, CDR2 YFSETQ. This CDR3 has 14 residues. Trimming took 3 bases from V and 5 from J, leaving 12 bases between them. The chain's CDR3 is CASSSLTGNNEQFF. CDR3 bases: TGCGCCAGCAGCTCGCTGACAGGCAACAATGAGCAGTTCTTC.

The chain uses TRBV2 and TRBJ2-1, with D unresolved. The V gene lost 6 bases and the J gene lost 8 bases, with 11 bases spanning the gap. CDR1 is SNHLY, CDR2 FYNNEI, per germline. CDR3 size: 12 residues. The CDR3 is CASRPVFYEQFF. In DNA form, the CDR3 reads TGTGCCAGCAGGCCGGTGTTCTATGAGCAGTTCTTC. The whole variable domain, filled in from reference TRBV2 and TRBJ2-1, reads EPEVTQTPSHQVTQMGQEVILRCVPISNHLYFYWYRQILGQKVEFLVSFYNNEISEKSEIFDDQFSVERPDGSNFTLKIRSTKLEDSAMYFCASRPVFYEQFFGPGTRLTVL.

A note on this clonotype: Given the absence of the conserved phenylalanine or tryptophan at the CDR3 end, a read error is likely. CDR3 sequence reads: CASGLPSSGTEAFS. CDR3 in DNA: TGTGCTAGTGGTTTGCCGAGCAGCGGAACTGAAGCTTTCTCT. The rearrangement joins TRBV12-5 to TRBJ1-1; D gene ambiguous. Germline CDR1 LGHNT, CDR2 FRNRAP. This CDR3 is 14 amino acids long. V was clipped by 2 bases and J by 5 bases, with 12 bases between them.

This clonotype showed up just a few times. V and J are TRBV15 and TRBJ2-7; the D is unclear. Between the trimmed V and J ends, which lost 6 bases and 1 base, there was a span of 7 bases. CDR3 length equals 12 residues. The germline V gene encodes CDR1 LNHNV and CDR2 YYDKDF (reference sequence). DNA for the CDR3: TGTGCCACCAGGGACGGTTCCTACGAGCAGTACTTC. It specifies CATRDGSYEQYF.

This clonotype was recorded a few times. A much larger clone sits a single nucleotide away, making a read error possible. The V call is TRBV13, the J call TRBJ1-2; 11 nucleotides match TRBD1. Trimming removed 4 bases from V and 3 bases from J; junction bases left unmatched: 4. CDR3 length: 15 residues. Germline V gene lookup returns CDR1 PRHDT and CDR2 FYEKMQ (reference sequence). CDR3 in DNA: TGTGCCAGCAGCTCCGGGGACAGGGGGGACTATGGCTACACCTTC. As protein: CASSSGDRGDYGYTF. Drawing the rest from reference TRBV13 and TRBJ1-2, the complete variable domain is AAGVIQSPRHLIKEKRETATLKCYPIPRHDTVYWYQQGPGQDPQFLISFYEKMQSDKGSIPDRFSAQQFSDYHSELNMSSLELGDSALYFCASSSGDRGDYGYTFGSGTRLTVV.